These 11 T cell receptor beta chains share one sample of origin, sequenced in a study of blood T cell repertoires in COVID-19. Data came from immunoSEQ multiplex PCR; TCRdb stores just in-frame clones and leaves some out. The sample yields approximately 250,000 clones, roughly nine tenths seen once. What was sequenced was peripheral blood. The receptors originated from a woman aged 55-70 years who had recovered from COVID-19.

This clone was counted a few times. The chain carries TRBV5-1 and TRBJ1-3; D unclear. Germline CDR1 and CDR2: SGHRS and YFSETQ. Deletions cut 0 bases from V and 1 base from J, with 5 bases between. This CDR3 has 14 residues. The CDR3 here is CASSLGQSGNTIYF. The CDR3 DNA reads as TGCGCCAGCAGCTTGGGCCAGTCTGGAAACACCATATATTTT.

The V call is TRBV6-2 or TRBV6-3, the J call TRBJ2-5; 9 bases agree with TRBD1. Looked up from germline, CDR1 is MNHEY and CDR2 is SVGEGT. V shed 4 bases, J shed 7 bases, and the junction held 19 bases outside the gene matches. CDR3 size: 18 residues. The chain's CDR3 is CASSLRKWGQGILGTQYF. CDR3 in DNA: TGTGCCAGCAGTTTAAGAAAATGGGGACAGGGTATCTTAGGGACCCAGTACTTC.

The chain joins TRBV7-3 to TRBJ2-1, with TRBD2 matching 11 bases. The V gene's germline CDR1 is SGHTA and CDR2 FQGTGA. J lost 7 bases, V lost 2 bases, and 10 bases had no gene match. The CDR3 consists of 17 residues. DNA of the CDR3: TGTGCCAGCAGCTTATCATCCGCTAGCGGGGGGTTAAATGAGCAGTTCTTC. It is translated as CASSLSSASGGLNEQFF.

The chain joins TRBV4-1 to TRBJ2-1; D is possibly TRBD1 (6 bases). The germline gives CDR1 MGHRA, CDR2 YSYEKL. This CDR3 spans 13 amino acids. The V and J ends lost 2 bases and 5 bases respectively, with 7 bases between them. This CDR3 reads CASSQRQDNEQFF. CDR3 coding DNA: TGCGCCAGCAGCCAAAGACAGGACAATGAGCAGTTCTTC.

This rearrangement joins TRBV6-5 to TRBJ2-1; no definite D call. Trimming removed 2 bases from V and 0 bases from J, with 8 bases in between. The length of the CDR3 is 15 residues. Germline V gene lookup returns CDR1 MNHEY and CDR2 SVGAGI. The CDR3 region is CASSYGEDSYNEQFF. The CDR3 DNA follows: TGTGCCAGCAGTTACGGAGAGGACTCCTACAATGAGCAGTTCTTC.

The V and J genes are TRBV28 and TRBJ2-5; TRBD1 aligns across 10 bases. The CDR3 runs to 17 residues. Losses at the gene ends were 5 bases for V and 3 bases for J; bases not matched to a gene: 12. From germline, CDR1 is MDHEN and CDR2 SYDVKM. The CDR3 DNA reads TGTGCCAGCAGTACTAACCGACAGGGGGCCCGGAAAGAGACCCAGTACTTC. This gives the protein CASSTNRQGARKETQYF.

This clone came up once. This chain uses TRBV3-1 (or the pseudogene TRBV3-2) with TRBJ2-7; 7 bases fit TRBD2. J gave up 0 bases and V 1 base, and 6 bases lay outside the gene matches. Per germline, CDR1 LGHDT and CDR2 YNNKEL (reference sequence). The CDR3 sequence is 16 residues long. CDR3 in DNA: TGTGCCAGCAGCCAAGGGGAGGGCCAGATCTCCTACGAGCAGTACTTC. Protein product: CASSQGEGQISYEQYF.

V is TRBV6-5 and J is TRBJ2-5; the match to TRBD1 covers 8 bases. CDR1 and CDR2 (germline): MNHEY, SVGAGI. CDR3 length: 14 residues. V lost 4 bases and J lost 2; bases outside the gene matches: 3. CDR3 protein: CASSSWDRQETQYF. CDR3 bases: TGTGCCAGCAGTTCCTGGGACAGGCAAGAGACCCAGTACTTC.

DNA of the CDR3: TGCGCCAGCAGCTTGAATCGCCCACCGCAGGGCTACACCTTC. It encodes CASSLNRPPQGYTF. V gene TRBV5-1 combines with J gene TRBJ1-2; D is ambiguous. CDR1 and CDR2 (germline): SGHRS, YFSETQ. The CDR3 sequence is 14 residues long. Trimming shortened V by 1 base and J by 8 bases, and 15 bases separated the two germline ends.

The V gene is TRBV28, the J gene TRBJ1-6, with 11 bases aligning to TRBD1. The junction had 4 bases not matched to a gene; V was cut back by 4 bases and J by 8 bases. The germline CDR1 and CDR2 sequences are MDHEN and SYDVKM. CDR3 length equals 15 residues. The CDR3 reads CASSWDRGYYSPLHF. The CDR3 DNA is TGTGCCAGCAGTTGGGACAGGGGGTATTATTCACCCCTCCACTTT.

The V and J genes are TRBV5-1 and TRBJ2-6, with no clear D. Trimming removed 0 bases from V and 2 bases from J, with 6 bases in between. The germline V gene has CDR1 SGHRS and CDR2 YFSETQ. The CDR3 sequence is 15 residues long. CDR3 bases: TGCGCCAGCAGCTTGGGTCCAGCTGGGGCCAACGTCCTGACTTTC. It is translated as CASSLGPAGANVLTF.